A single sample gave rise to the 28 T cell receptor beta chains below, sequenced in a study of blood T cell repertoires in COVID-19. Clones were read by immunoSEQ multiplex PCR, and TCRdb kept only the in-frame ones, dropping some. The sample consists of about 200,000 clones, over 85% of them appearing once. The specimen was PBMCs or T cells enriched from blood (not recorded which). The receptor source for this set is a woman aged 30 to 39 with acute COVID-19.

The chain links TRBV6-2 or TRBV6-3 to TRBJ1-2, with 10 bases fitting TRBD1. This CDR3 comprises 13 residues. After removal of 6 bases from V and 12 bases from J, the junction contained 10 bases not matched to a gene. Germline lookup yields CDR1 MNHEY and CDR2 SVGEGT. Here the CDR3 reads CASSSPGQGLNTF. The DNA of the CDR3 is TGTGCCAGCAGCTCCCCGGGACAGGGGCTCAACACCTTC.

CDR3 bases: TGTGCCAGCTCGGCGGGGGGGCAAAATGAGCAGTTCTTC. Its translation is CASSAGGQNEQFF. The V gene is TRBV7-9, the J gene TRBJ2-1, with 9 bases matching TRBD2. V was clipped by 8 bases and J by 7 bases; unmatched bases: 6. The CDR3 has 13 residues. Germline assignment: CDR1 SEHNR and CDR2 FQNEAQ (reference sequence).

The rearrangement joins TRBV27 to TRBJ1-2; the D is unclear. This CDR3 spans 13 amino acids. The ends were cut back, 6 bases at V and 7 bases at J, with 15 bases in the middle. From germline, CDR1 is MNHEY and CDR2 SMNVEV (reference sequence). In DNA, the CDR3 is TGTGCCAGCAGGCTCCTTGGGTCGGGTGGCTACACCTTC. Protein product: CASRLLGSGGYTF.

J is TRBJ1-6 and V is TRBV2, with TRBD1 as a possible D gene (5 bases). The CDR3 consists of 13 residues. Looked up from germline, CDR1 is SNHLY and CDR2 is FYNNEI. Trimming removed 6 bases at V and 6 bases at J, with 9 bases between. This CDR3 is CASSQGRNSPLHF. CDR3 nucleotide sequence: TGTGCCAGCAGCCAGGGCCGTAATTCACCCCTCCACTTT.

The J gene is TRBJ2-5, the V gene TRBV7-2, with TRBD2 identical over 12 bases. The CDR3 is 14 amino acids. The trim removed 2 bases at V and 5 bases at J, leaving 0 bases unmatched. The germline gives CDR1 SGHTA, CDR2 FQGNSA. The CDR3 region is CASSLLAGGETQYF. CDR3 bases: TGTGCCAGCAGCTTACTAGCGGGGGGGGAGACCCAGTACTTC. Together with reference TRBV7-2 and TRBJ2-5, the CDR3 gives the full variable domain: GAGVSQSPSNKVTEKGKDVELRCDPISGHTALYWYRQSLGQGLEFLIYFQGNSAPDKSGLPSDRFSAERTGGSVSTLTIQRTQQEDSAVYLCASSLLAGGETQYFGPGTRLLVL.

This rearrangement joins TRBV15 to TRBJ1-2; D unresolved. CDR3 length: 15 residues. The V gene lost 0 bases and the J gene lost 6 bases, with 14 bases spanning the gap. CDR1 and CDR2 from the germline V gene are LNHNV and YYDKDF (reference sequence). This CDR3 reads CATSRDSGEGDGYTF. CDR3 DNA: TGTGCCACCAGCAGAGATTCCGGGGAGGGCGATGGCTACACCTTC.

The V call is TRBV7-2, the J call TRBJ2-5, with 7 bases fitting TRBD1. V shed 7 bases, J shed 4 bases, and the junction held 6 bases outside the gene matches. The germline V gene has CDR1 SGHTA and CDR2 FQGNSA. The CDR3 totals 13 residues. CDR3 DNA: TGTGCCAGCACCCGGGACAGCCTAGAGACCCAGTACTTC. It yields the protein CASTRDSLETQYF.

This clone was counted once. This chain joins TRBV15 and TRBJ1-1, with D unclear. CDR1 LNHNV and CDR2 YYDKDF come from the germline V gene (reference sequence). V was trimmed by 2 bases and J by 5 bases, leaving 12 bases between them. There are 14 residues in the CDR3. The CDR3 sequence is CATSRKTRETEAFF. The CDR3 DNA sequence: TGTGCCACCAGCAGAAAGACTCGAGAGACTGAAGCTTTCTTT.

This clone appeared a single time. The rearrangement links TRBV4-2 to TRBJ2-7; D is possibly TRBD2 (5 bases). CDR3 length: 12 amino acids. Germline V lookup: CDR1 LGHNA, CDR2 YNFKEQ. V shed 0 bases and J shed 6 bases, with 6 bases lying between them. This CDR3 is CASSQDGVEQYF. The DNA of the CDR3 is TGTGCCAGCAGCCAAGACGGGGTCGAGCAGTACTTC.

J is TRBJ2-7 and V is TRBV4-1; 8 bases align to TRBD1. With 6 bases clipped from V and 2 bases from J, the junction kept 9 bases outside the gene matches. From germline, CDR1 is MGHRA and CDR2 YSYEKL. CDR3 length: 15 amino acids. The CDR3 spells CASSYGQGSPYEQYF. The DNA of the CDR3 is TGCGCCAGCAGTTACGGACAGGGCAGTCCCTACGAGCAGTACTTC.

A single count supports this clone. The J gene is TRBJ1-6, the V gene TRBV6-2 or TRBV6-3; D may be TRBD1 (6 bases). V lost 4 bases to trimming and J lost 9 bases, with 16 bases between them. Germline assignment: CDR1 MNHEY and CDR2 SVGEGT. This CDR3 has 15 amino acids. The CDR3 bases are TGTGCCAGCAGTTCCCTTCCAGGGGTGGGTTCACCCCTCCACTTT. This codes for CASSSLPGVGSPLHF.

V is TRBV29-1 and J is TRBJ1-2; 10 bases are a match to TRBD1. This CDR3 is built from 12 residues. Unmatched junction bases numbered 3, after V lost 4 bases and J lost 7 bases. Germline V gene sequence: CDR1 SQVTM, CDR2 ANQGSEA. The CDR3 loop reads CSVVWDRGGYTF. The CDR3 nucleotides read TGCAGCGTTGTTTGGGACAGGGGTGGCTACACCTTC.

This rearrangement joins TRBV5-1 to TRBJ2-5; perhaps TRBD2 as D (5 bases). The CDR3 totals 14 residues. CDR1 and CDR2 (germline): SGHRS, YFSETQ. V was cut by 0 bases and J by 5 bases, with 11 bases left in between. The CDR3 nucleotides are TGCGCCAGCAGCTTGGGAGGGAGCACGGAGACCCAGTACTTC. This sequence encodes CASSLGGSTETQYF.

The CDR3 DNA is TGTGCTAGTGGTTTTCGGGACAGGGCGGGAAACACCATATATTTT. Its protein product is CASGFRDRAGNTIYF. The chain joins TRBV12-5 to TRBJ1-3, with TRBD1 matching over 9 bases. This CDR3 region has 15 residues. Germline lookup yields CDR1 LGHNT and CDR2 FRNRAP. The J segment lost 4 bases and the V segment lost 3 bases, leaving 4 bases of the junction unmatched.

This clone occurred a few times. The rearrangement links TRBV2 to TRBJ2-1; 8 positions agree with TRBD1. The CDR3 spans 14 residues. V lost 9 bases and J lost 7; bases outside the gene matches: 11. The germline V gene encodes CDR1 SNHLY and CDR2 FYNNEI. This CDR3 reads CASLSTGAYNEQFF. As DNA, the CDR3 is TGTGCCAGTCTGTCGACAGGGGCATATAATGAGCAGTTCTTC.

This chain connects TRBV9 to TRBJ2-6; the D gene is possibly TRBD1 (6 bases). The germline V and J ends were trimmed by 0 bases and 4 bases, with 8 bases remaining between them. The CDR3 spans 15 residues. CDR1 and CDR2 from the germline V gene are SGDLS and YYNGEE. This chain's CDR3 is CASSVDRAGANVLTF. CDR3 coding DNA: TGTGCCAGCAGCGTAGACAGGGCAGGGGCCAACGTCCTGACTTTC.

V is TRBV19 and J is TRBJ2-1, with TRBD1 as a possible D gene (6 bases). This CDR3 is built from 16 residues. Trimming took 3 bases from V and 5 from J, leaving 17 bases between them. Germline V gene data show CDR1 as LNHDA and CDR2 as SQIVND (reference sequence). CDR3 amino acids: CASSIIPQGPNNEQFF. In nucleotides, the CDR3 is TGTGCCAGTAGTATCATCCCCCAGGGGCCCAACAATGAGCAGTTCTTC. The full variable domain, rest sourced from reference TRBV19 and TRBJ2-1, is DGGITQSPKYLFRKEGQNVTLSCEQNLNHDAMYWYRQDPGQGLRLIYYSQIVNDFQKGDIAEGYSVSREKKESFPLTVTSAQKNPTAFYLCASSIIPQGPNNEQFFGPGTRLTVL.

The V gene is TRBV5-6, the J gene TRBJ1-1; TRBD1 aligns across 8 bases. The CDR3 has 14 residues. In germline, CDR1 is SGHDT, CDR2 YYEEEE. The J segment lost 9 bases and the V segment lost 0 bases, leaving 7 bases of the junction unmatched. CDR3 sequence: CASSLGGDRSKAFF. As DNA, the CDR3 is TGTGCCAGCAGCTTGGGTGGGGACAGGAGTAAAGCTTTCTTT.

The V call is TRBV29-1, the J call TRBJ2-7, with D possibly matching TRBD1 (6 bases). Germline V gene data show CDR1 as SQVTM and CDR2 as ANQGSEA. The CDR3 covers 13 residues. The V and J ends lost 2 bases and 1 base respectively, with 9 bases between them. The CDR3 spells CSVEMGASYEQYF. DNA of the CDR3: TGCAGCGTTGAAATGGGGGCGTCCTACGAGCAGTACTTC.

The chain has TRBV25-1 and TRBJ2-7; weak D call: TRBD1 (6 bases). The CDR3 loop spans 11 amino acids. Germline assignment: CDR1 MGHDK and CDR2 SYGVNS. Trimming cost V 4 bases and J 8 bases, with 9 bases left between them. DNA of the CDR3: TGTGCCAGCAGTGCCAGGGGCAAGCAGTACTTC. It encodes CASSARGKQYF.

The chain recombines TRBV11-2 with TRBJ1-4, with TRBD1 matching 8 bases. This CDR3 has 15 amino acids. Germline V gene sequence: CDR1 SGHAT, CDR2 FQNNGV. Trimming removed 5 bases from V and 3 bases from J; junction bases left unmatched: 5. This CDR3 is CASSNQGASNEKLFF. The CDR3 coding sequence is TGTGCCAGCAGCAATCAGGGGGCCTCTAATGAAAAACTGTTTTTT.

J is TRBJ2-4 and V is TRBV25-1; TRBD1 matches at 7 bases. Germline V CDR1 and CDR2: MGHDK, SYGVNS. There are 15 residues in the CDR3. After removal of 4 bases from V and 0 bases from J, the junction contained 3 bases not matched to a gene. The CDR3 region has the DNA TGTGCCAGCAGTGGACAGGGTGGAGCCAAAAACATTCAGTACTTC. Translation: CASSGQGGAKNIQYF.

The V and J genes are TRBV5-1 and TRBJ1-4, with 8 nucleotides matching TRBD1. Germline V gene data show CDR1 as SGHRS and CDR2 as YFSETQ. The CDR3 sequence is 14 residues long. V lost 4 bases to trimming and J lost 5 bases; unmatched junction nucleotides: 4. CDR3 sequence (DNA): TGCGCCAGCAGCGAGCGGACAGGGAATGAAAAACTGTTTTTT. Its protein product is CASSERTGNEKLFF.

The rearrangement joins TRBV2 to TRBJ2-1, with a tentative D call TRBD1 (5 bases). V was clipped by 6 bases and J by 5 bases, with 11 bases between them. The V gene's germline CDR1 is SNHLY and CDR2 FYNNEI. The CDR3 is made up of 13 amino acids. The CDR3 sequence is CASSQGLDNEQFF. DNA of the CDR3: TGTGCCAGCAGCCAGGGTCTCGACAATGAGCAGTTCTTC.

The chain uses TRBV5-1 and TRBJ2-1; D may be TRBD1 (5 bases). Per germline, CDR1 SGHRS and CDR2 YFSETQ. This CDR3 has 14 residues. V gave up 0 bases and J gave up 7 bases, with 11 bases separating them. The CDR3 nucleotides are TGCGCCAGCAGCTTGGGGTCAGGGTGGAATGAGCAGTTCTTC. Translation gives CASSLGSGWNEQFF.

This chain uses TRBV7-6 with TRBJ1-1; maybe TRBD1 (5 bases). Germline-derived CDR1 and CDR2 are SGHVS and FNYEAQ. This CDR3 is built from 14 residues. V lost 5 bases and J 1 base, leaving 11 bases between the germline ends. DNA for the CDR3: TGTGCCAGCAGCCCACAGGAGCAGAACACTGAAGCTTTCTTT. Its protein product is CASSPQEQNTEAFF.

This chain links TRBV12-3 or TRBV12-4 with TRBJ1-1; D not resolved. The germline V and J ends were trimmed by 6 bases and 1 base, with 9 bases remaining between them. The CDR3 is 13 residues long. The DNA of the CDR3 is TGTGCCAGCAGGGGCCGGCAGAACACTGAAGCTTTCTTT. This sequence encodes CASRGRQNTEAFF.

The chain couples TRBV5-1 to TRBJ2-5; 10 positions agree with TRBD2. Germline V gives CDR1 SGHRS, CDR2 YFSETQ. V lost 4 bases and J lost 2; bases outside the gene matches: 8. CDR3 length: 16 amino acids. For the CDR3, the DNA is TGCGCCAGCAGCCCGTGGATAGCGGGGGGACAAGAGACCCAGTACTTC. Its protein product is CASSPWIAGGQETQYF.